One T cell receptor beta chain is described in this entry. The sample originates from a study of T cell changes during pregnancy in multiple sclerosis. TCRdb's table, derived via immunoSEQ multiplex PCR, lists solely in-frame clones and lacks some. The sample yields around 40,000 clones, approximately 92% seen once. This clonotype was obtained from a female donor with multiple sclerosis, enrolled in a pregnancy study. The sequencing here drew on CD4+ T cells from peripheral blood mononuclear cells, taken in the first trimester of pregnancy.

The CDR3 region is CASSVPLAGEETQYF. CDR3 DNA sequence: TGCGCCAGCAGTGTCCCCCTAGCGGGAGAAGAGACCCAGTACTTC. The V and J genes are TRBV5-1 and TRBJ2-5; 10 bases agree with TRBD2. This CDR3 has 15 amino acids. V lost 5 bases to trimming and J lost 3 bases; unmatched junction nucleotides: 7. The germline V gene has CDR1 SGHRS and CDR2 YFSETQ.